The clone carrying this T cell receptor beta chain was recorded only once. This sample is drawn from a study of high-grade serous ovarian cancer treatment subgroups. Using immunoSEQ multiplex PCR, the repertoire was profiled, and TCRdb retains in-frame clones only, with some absent. The profile shows fewer than 2,500 clones, about 66% of them singletons. Germline CDR1 reads SGHNT; CDR2 reads YYREEE (reference sequence). V shed 0 bases and J shed 0 bases, with 6 bases lying between them. This CDR3 spans 14 amino acids. Tumor samples were obtained before definitive surgery or chemotherapy. This receptor was taken from a human donor with high-grade serous ovarian cancer. Sample: tumor tissue. This rearrangement joins TRBV5-4 to TRBJ1-2; no clear D. CDR3 amino acids: CASSLGAANYGYTF. CDR3 nucleotide sequence: TGTGCCAGCAGCTTGGGTGCCGCTAACTATGGCTACACCTTC.